These T cell receptor beta chains were read from a single sample in a study of blood T cells in healthy people across ages. TCRdb passed the 5' RACE reads through MiXCR, listing each CDR3 protein once. This sample has around 1,800,000 distinct CDR3 sequences, with around 42% found just once. Sequencing used blood. Source of these receptors: a human donor in good health. The CDR3 runs from the conserved cysteine through the conserved F or W. The order of the fields is clone size, D gene, V gene, J gene, CDR3 DNA, CDR3 protein. A D gene is named only where the DNA matches it firmly. Clone size is stated in some rows and not others, as once, few, many or a class when expanded.

abundance: .
d_gene: TRBD1
v_gene: TRBV20-1
j_gene: TRBJ2-1
CDR3nt: TGCAGTGCTGGAACAGGGGTTACCTCCTACAATGAGCAGTTCTTC
CDR3aa: CSAGTGVTSYNEQFF

abundance: many
d_gene: .
v_gene: TRBV5-1
j_gene: TRBJ1-5
CDR3nt: TGCGCCAGCAGCTTTCGGACAGGCAATCAGCCCCAGCATTTT
CDR3aa: CASSFRTGNQPQHF

abundance: .
d_gene: .
v_gene: TRBV12-3/TRBV12-4
j_gene: TRBJ1-1
CDR3nt: TGTGCCAGCACCCTGGACAGCTCGTATACTCTTGAAGCTTTCTTT
CDR3aa: CASTLDSSYTLEAFF

abundance: .
d_gene: .
v_gene: TRBV27
j_gene: TRBJ2-7
CDR3nt: TGTGCCAGCAGTTTCGACAGACCCTCCTACAATGAGCAGTACTTC
CDR3aa: CASSFDRPSYNEQYF

abundance: few
d_gene: .
v_gene: TRBV6-2/TRBV6-3
j_gene: TRBJ2-7
CDR3nt: TGTGCCAGCAGTTACGACGGCTACGAGCAGTACTTC
CDR3aa: CASSYDGYEQYF

abundance: few
d_gene: TRBD2
v_gene: TRBV20-1
j_gene: TRBJ2-1
CDR3nt: TGCAGTGCTTACGGTCGGACTAGCCAGAGCTCCTACAATGAGCAGTTCTTC
CDR3aa: CSAYGRTSQSSYNEQFF

abundance: few
d_gene: TRBD1
v_gene: TRBV9
j_gene: TRBJ1-1
CDR3nt: TGTGCCAGCAGCGCCTCTTGGGACAGGGATGCTTTGAACACTGAAGCTTTCTTT
CDR3aa: CASSASWDRDALNTEAFF

abundance: .
d_gene: .
v_gene: TRBV7-2
j_gene: TRBJ2-1
CDR3nt: TGTGCCAGCAGCTTAGGCCCTAACTCCTACAATGAGCAGTTCTTC
CDR3aa: CASSLGPNSYNEQFF

abundance: .
d_gene: .
v_gene: TRBV3-1
j_gene: TRBJ2-5
CDR3nt: TGTGCCAGCAGCCAGAGTAGATTCCAAGAGACCCAGTACTTC
CDR3aa: CASSQSRFQETQYF

abundance: .
d_gene: .
v_gene: TRBV13
j_gene: TRBJ2-5
CDR3nt: TGTGCCAGCAGCTTAAGAGGGAGGCGAGAAGAGACCCAGTACTTC
CDR3aa: CASSLRGRREETQYF

abundance: few
d_gene: TRBD2
v_gene: TRBV15
j_gene: TRBJ2-1
CDR3nt: TGTGCCACCAGCACAGGACTAGCGACCTACAATGAGCAGTTCTTC
CDR3aa: CATSTGLATYNEQFF

abundance: .
d_gene: TRBD2
v_gene: TRBV10-3
j_gene: TRBJ2-3
CDR3nt: TGTGCCATCAGTGCACGGGGGGGCGAGGATACGCACTATTTT
CDR3aa: CAISARGGEDTHYF

abundance: .
d_gene: .
v_gene: TRBV29-1
j_gene: TRBJ2-3
CDR3nt: TGCAGCGTGGATCGGACCCCCACAGATACGCAGTATTTT
CDR3aa: CSVDRTPTDTQYF

abundance: few
d_gene: .
v_gene: TRBV7-2
j_gene: TRBJ1-2
CDR3nt: TGTGCCAGCAGCTTAGGTCAAGCAGGGAGGCTTGGCTACACCTTC
CDR3aa: CASSLGQAGRLGYTF

abundance: .
d_gene: .
v_gene: TRBV3-1
j_gene: TRBJ1-2
CDR3nt: TGTGCCAGCAGCCAAGCTGGGCACCGTGGCTACACCTTC
CDR3aa: CASSQAGHRGYTF

abundance: .
d_gene: TRBD1
v_gene: TRBV4-2
j_gene: TRBJ2-3
CDR3nt: TGTGCCAGCAGCCAAAGAGTCCAGACAGGGTATGGCACAGATACGCAGTATTTT
CDR3aa: CASSQRVQTGYGTDTQYF

abundance: few
d_gene: .
v_gene: TRBV5-1
j_gene: TRBJ1-2
CDR3nt: TGCGCCAGCAGCTTGGTCTCCTTTTCCGGGGAAGGCTACACCTTC
CDR3aa: CASSLVSFSGEGYTF

abundance: .
d_gene: .
v_gene: TRBV10-3
j_gene: TRBJ1-5
CDR3nt: TGTGCCATCAGTGAGTCGGGCGGCCACAATCAGCCCCAGCATTTT
CDR3aa: CAISESGGHNQPQHF

abundance: .
d_gene: .
v_gene: TRBV18
j_gene: TRBJ1-1
CDR3nt: TGTGCCAGCTCCCAGCCGACGGCGGGCATGAACACTGAAGCTTTCTTT
CDR3aa: CASSQPTAGMNTEAFF

abundance: few
d_gene: .
v_gene: TRBV12-3/TRBV12-4
j_gene: TRBJ1-1
CDR3nt: TGTGCCAGCAGTTTGTCGGCGGGAGCTTTCTTT
CDR3aa: CASSLSAGAFF

abundance: .
d_gene: .
v_gene: TRBV11-3
j_gene: TRBJ2-7
CDR3nt: TGTGCCAGCAGGACCGGAACCGCGGGGTCCTACGAGCAGTACTTC
CDR3aa: CASRTGTAGSYEQYF

abundance: .
d_gene: TRBD2
v_gene: TRBV3-1
j_gene: TRBJ2-3
CDR3nt: TGTGCCAGCAGCCTCCTCTTGAAGCTAGCGGGGAGCACAGATACGCAGTATTTT
CDR3aa: CASSLLLKLAGSTDTQYF

abundance: .
d_gene: TRBD1
v_gene: TRBV2
j_gene: TRBJ1-2
CDR3nt: TGTGCCGGTAGACAGGGGGTCAACTATGGCTACACCTTC
CDR3aa: CAGRQGVNYGYTF

abundance: .
d_gene: .
v_gene: TRBV6-5
j_gene: TRBJ2-7
CDR3nt: TGTGCCAGCAGTCGTCGGGGGCCAGCCCCACACGAGCAGTACTTC
CDR3aa: CASSRRGPAPHEQYF

abundance: .
d_gene: .
v_gene: TRBV24-1
j_gene: TRBJ2-5
CDR3nt: TGTGCCACCAGTGAACAAGGGACAAGAGAGACCCAGTACTTC
CDR3aa: CATSEQGTRETQYF

abundance: .
d_gene: TRBD1
v_gene: TRBV6-5
j_gene: TRBJ2-3
CDR3nt: TGTGCCAGCACCTACTGGGCTGGGACAGTGGGTTATGGGGAGTATTTT
CDR3aa: CASTYWAGTVGYGEYF

abundance: once
d_gene: .
v_gene: TRBV11-3
j_gene: TRBJ2-1
CDR3nt: TGTGCCAGCCGATGCTCCGGGACACCTCTAGTCAGTGAGCAGTTCTTC
CDR3aa: CASRCSGTPLVSEQFF

abundance: .
d_gene: .
v_gene: TRBV5-5
j_gene: TRBJ2-3
CDR3nt: TGTGCCAGCAGCCGAACCAGGGCAGATACGCAGTATTTT
CDR3aa: CASSRTRADTQYF

abundance: once
d_gene: TRBD1
v_gene: TRBV5-1
j_gene: TRBJ1-1
CDR3nt: TGCGCCAGCAACATTACACCGGGGACAGGAACTGAAGCTTTCTTT
CDR3aa: CASNITPGTGTEAFF

abundance: .
d_gene: .
v_gene: TRBV5-1
j_gene: TRBJ2-7
CDR3nt: TGCGCCAGCAGCCCACGTTGGGGGACGAGCTCCTACGAGCAGTACTTC
CDR3aa: CASSPRWGTSSYEQYF

abundance: .
d_gene: .
v_gene: TRBV12-3/TRBV12-4
j_gene: TRBJ1-1
CDR3nt: TGTGCCAGCAGTTTAGATGGCCTGGGGAACACTGAAGCTTTCTTT
CDR3aa: CASSLDGLGNTEAFF

abundance: .
d_gene: TRBD1
v_gene: TRBV20-1
j_gene: TRBJ1-2
CDR3nt: TGCAGTGCCGGACAGGGGAATGACTATGGCTACACCTTC
CDR3aa: CSAGQGNDYGYTF

abundance: .
d_gene: .
v_gene: TRBV12-3/TRBV12-4
j_gene: TRBJ1-2
CDR3nt: TGTGCCAGCAGCCCCTGGTTGGCTGGCTACACCTTC
CDR3aa: CASSPWLAGYTF

abundance: many
d_gene: .
v_gene: TRBV28
j_gene: TRBJ1-2
CDR3nt: TGTGCCAGCAGTGGAGGCCATGGCTACACCTTC
CDR3aa: CASSGGHGYTF

abundance: .
d_gene: .
v_gene: TRBV7-2
j_gene: TRBJ2-1
CDR3nt: TGTGCCAGCAGCACACAAACCGAGACAGGACGCTCCTACAATGAGCAGTTCTTC
CDR3aa: CASSTQTETGRSYNEQFF

abundance: .
d_gene: .
v_gene: TRBV4-3
j_gene: TRBJ1-2
CDR3nt: TGCGCCAGCAGCCAAGATACGGGAGCTAACTATGGCTACACCTTC
CDR3aa: CASSQDTGANYGYTF

abundance: .
d_gene: .
v_gene: TRBV9
j_gene: TRBJ1-1
CDR3nt: TGTGCCAGCAGCGTAGCTTGGGGGAGGAACACTGAAGCTTTCTTT
CDR3aa: CASSVAWGRNTEAFF

abundance: .
d_gene: TRBD2
v_gene: TRBV12-3/TRBV12-4
j_gene: TRBJ2-1
CDR3nt: TGTGCCAGCAGTTTTAGCCTAGCGGGGGACAATGAGCAGTTCTTC
CDR3aa: CASSFSLAGDNEQFF

abundance: few
d_gene: .
v_gene: TRBV7-2
j_gene: TRBJ1-2
CDR3nt: TGTGCCAGCAGCTCCCGCGGGGCGCTCTATGGCTACACCTTC
CDR3aa: CASSSRGALYGYTF

abundance: few
d_gene: .
v_gene: TRBV24-1
j_gene: TRBJ2-1
CDR3nt: TGTGCCACCAGTGATTGGACCTCTAATCGGGATGAGCAGTTCTTC
CDR3aa: CATSDWTSNRDEQFF

abundance: few
d_gene: TRBD1
v_gene: TRBV7-9
j_gene: TRBJ1-4
CDR3nt: TGTGCCAGCAGCTTTGGGACAGCGGCCGCGTTTGGTGAAAAACTGTTTTTT
CDR3aa: CASSFGTAAAFGEKLFF

abundance: .
d_gene: .
v_gene: TRBV7-2
j_gene: TRBJ2-1
CDR3nt: TGTGCCAGCAGCTTGCAACCAGACCTATACAATGAGCAGTTCTTC
CDR3aa: CASSLQPDLYNEQFF

abundance: few
d_gene: TRBD1
v_gene: TRBV5-1
j_gene: TRBJ1-1
CDR3nt: TGCGCCAGCAGCCTAGGGACAGGGGCGTCTGAAGCTTTCTTT
CDR3aa: CASSLGTGASEAFF

abundance: .
d_gene: .
v_gene: TRBV7-2
j_gene: TRBJ2-3
CDR3nt: TGTGCCAGCAGCTTGGACATCCAGTCAGATACGCAGTATTTT
CDR3aa: CASSLDIQSDTQYF

abundance: .
d_gene: .
v_gene: TRBV6-5
j_gene: TRBJ1-4
CDR3nt: TGTGCCAGCAGCGCCGGGACACCTCTTGAAAAACTGTTTTTT
CDR3aa: CASSAGTPLEKLFF

abundance: .
d_gene: TRBD2
v_gene: TRBV7-8
j_gene: TRBJ2-5
CDR3nt: TGTGCCAGCAGCTTAGGAGGACTAGCGTCAGAGACCCAGTACTTC
CDR3aa: CASSLGGLASETQYF

abundance: .
d_gene: .
v_gene: TRBV20-1
j_gene: TRBJ2-5
CDR3nt: TGCAGTGCTCGACCCCAGGTGTACCAAGAGACCCAGTACTTC
CDR3aa: CSARPQVYQETQYF

abundance: few
d_gene: .
v_gene: TRBV7-9
j_gene: TRBJ2-1
CDR3nt: TGTGCCAGCAGCTTAGAAGGGAACCCCTACAATGAGCAGTTCTTC
CDR3aa: CASSLEGNPYNEQFF

abundance: .
d_gene: .
v_gene: TRBV29-1
j_gene: TRBJ1-1
CDR3nt: TGCAGCGCGGGGGGGCGGGACACTGAAGCTTTCTTT
CDR3aa: CSAGGRDTEAFF

abundance: few
d_gene: .
v_gene: TRBV20-1
j_gene: TRBJ2-3
CDR3nt: TGCAGTGCTAGGGGGAATTATACGCAGTATTTT
CDR3aa: CSARGNYTQYF

abundance: once
d_gene: .
v_gene: TRBV28
j_gene: TRBJ1-2
CDR3nt: TGTGCCAGCAGGAAGGCCCGGAGAGCATGGGGCTATGGCTACACCTTC
CDR3aa: CASRKARRAWGYGYTF

abundance: few
d_gene: .
v_gene: TRBV10-3
j_gene: TRBJ1-1
CDR3nt: TGTGCCATCTCCCGAACAACAGAGACCAACACTGAAGCTTTCTTT
CDR3aa: CAISRTTETNTEAFF

abundance: .
d_gene: .
v_gene: TRBV10-3
j_gene: TRBJ1-2
CDR3nt: TGTGCCATCAGTGAGGGGTCAGCTCGTGGCTACACCTTC
CDR3aa: CAISEGSARGYTF

abundance: .
d_gene: TRBD1
v_gene: TRBV29-1
j_gene: TRBJ2-3
CDR3nt: TGCAGCGAAAACTCAAACAGGGGTGGAGCAGATACGCAGTATTTT
CDR3aa: CSENSNRGGADTQYF

abundance: few
d_gene: .
v_gene: TRBV20-1
j_gene: TRBJ2-7
CDR3nt: TGCAGTGCTAGAGACGCCTCGATCTACGAGCAGTACTTC
CDR3aa: CSARDASIYEQYF